This is a list of T cell receptor beta chains from one sample in a study of T cells after posttransplantation cyclophosphamide. Libraries were prepared by immunoSEQ multiplex PCR; TCRdb keeps only in-frame clonotypes and omits some of them. The table records more than 7,000 clones without singletons, the ten largest covering roughly 3.6%. The sequencing used PBMCs, collected about 350 days after allogeneic stem cell transplant with posttransplant cyclophosphamide. Every receptor here comes from a male patient in his forties or fifties who received an allogeneic stem cell transplant from a related donor and was CMV-positive. The graft donor may have contributed some T cells. Both conserved end residues are part of each CDR3. The D gene is left open where the match is weak. Clone size is shown for a subset of rows, as once, few, many or a class of expanded clone.

d_call	v_call	j_call	clone_size	cdr3_nt	cdr3_aa
NA	TRBV14	TRBJ1-1	medium-sized	TGTGCCAGCAGCCAGGCCTGGAGGGAAGCTTTCTTT	CASSQAWREAFF
TRBD2	TRBV7-9	TRBJ2-7	many	TGTGCCAGCACACGGGGGGGGACCTACGAGCAGTACTTC	CASTRGGTYEQYF
NA	TRBV5-1	TRBJ1-5	many	TGCGCCAGCAGCTGGCAGGGGTTACGGGATCAGCCCCAGCATTTT	CASSWQGLRDQPQHF
TRBD2	TRBV6-5	TRBJ2-7	medium-sized	TGTGCCAGCAGTTACTCGACTAGCGGGGCCTCCTACGAGCAGTACTTC	CASSYSTSGASYEQYF
NA	TRBV5-1	TRBJ1-1	many	TGCGCCAGCAGCCCGGAGAAGGGGATGAACACTGAAGCTTTCTTT	CASSPEKGMNTEAFF
TRBD2	TRBV11-2	TRBJ2-1	many	TGTGCCAGCAGCCCCCGGGGGGGTAGCGGGGAATACAATGAGCAGTTCTTC	CASSPRGGSGEYNEQFF
NA	TRBV18	TRBJ1-2	many	TGTGCCAGCTCAAACAGGGACTATGGCTACACCTTC	CASSNRDYGYTF
NA	TRBV4-1	TRBJ1-1	many	TGCGCCAGCAGCCAAGGACTAAGGAGGGACCGCACAAGGTTGGGGAACACTGAAGCTTTCTTT	CASSQGLRRDRTRLGNTEAFF
NA	TRBV2	TRBJ1-5	many	TGTGCCAGCAATACGGACATTTATAGCAATCAGCCCCAGCATTTT	CASNTDIYSNQPQHF
TRBD1	TRBV5-1	TRBJ2-1	many	TGCGCCAGCAGCTTGGGGACAGGAGGAAACAATGAGCAGTTCTTC	CASSLGTGGNNEQFF
TRBD1	TRBV13	TRBJ1-3	many	TGTGCCAGCAGCTTATACGGGACAGGGGGCGCCCCTGGAAACACCATATATTTT	CASSLYGTGGAPGNTIYF
NA	TRBV21-1	TRBJ2-2	many	TGTGCCAGCAGCAAAGTGGTAAGCGGGGCCGGGGAGCTGTTTTTT	CASSKVVSGAGELFF
TRBD1	TRBV9	TRBJ1-2	few	TGTGCCAGTACCCCTCTAGGGGGCGTTCTCTATGGCTACACCTTC	CASTPLGGVLYGYTF
TRBD1	TRBV19	TRBJ1-2	many	TGTGCCAGTAGCCCTATTGAGGGGGCGAACTATGGCTACACCTTC	CASSPIEGANYGYTF
TRBD2	TRBV7-2	TRBJ2-4	many	TGTGCCAGCAGCCCCAATAGCGGGGGATTAAACATTCAGTACTTC	CASSPNSGGLNIQYF
NA	TRBV5-8	TRBJ1-2	many	TGTGCCAGCAGCTTAAAACCCAATCGGGTTCTGTATGGCTACACCTTC	CASSLKPNRVLYGYTF
NA	TRBV18	TRBJ2-7	many	TGTGCCAGCTCACCAGGCACGAACTCCTACGAGCAGTACTTC	CASSPGTNSYEQYF
TRBD1	TRBV14	TRBJ2-7	many	TGTGCCAGCAGCCACCTTCTACAGGGGACCCACGAGCAGTACTTC	CASSHLLQGTHEQYF
NA	TRBV4-3	TRBJ2-2	many	TGCGCCAGCAGCCAAGTAGGAGGGGCGGTTTCCGGGGAGCTGTTTTTT	CASSQVGGAVSGELFF
TRBD1	TRBV4-1	TRBJ1-2	many	TGCGCCAGCAGCCAAGCCCCCGGGACAGACTATGGCTACACCTTC	CASSQAPGTDYGYTF
TRBD1	TRBV5-1	TRBJ2-3	many	TGCGCCAGCAGCCCCGGACAGGGACCCACAGATACGCAGTATTTT	CASSPGQGPTDTQYF
TRBD2	TRBV14	TRBJ2-7	many	TGTGCCAGCAGCCATCTCCTGGGGACTAGCCCCTACGAGCAGTACTTC	CASSHLLGTSPYEQYF
NA	TRBV5-4	TRBJ2-3	many	TGTGCCAGCAGCCCCGAGGCCAGAGATACGCAGTATTTT	CASSPEARDTQYF
TRBD1	TRBV2	TRBJ2-4	many	TGTGCCAGCCAGGACAGGGACATTCAGTACTTC	CASQDRDIQYF
TRBD2	TRBV18	TRBJ2-5	NA	TGTGCCAGCTCACCGCGGACTGGCGGGGGAGGAGAGACCCAGTACTTC	CASSPRTGGGGETQYF
TRBD1	TRBV7-9	TRBJ2-3	few	TGTGCCAGCAGCTTAGAGGAATGGGACAGGGGCACAGATACGCAGTATTTT	CASSLEEWDRGTDTQYF
NA	TRBV7-2	TRBJ1-4	many	TGTGCCAGCAGCCCGGGCACCGGGACTAAACTGTTTTTT	CASSPGTGTKLFF
TRBD2	TRBV11-3	TRBJ2-5	few	TGTGCCAGCAGCTTAGATGCGGGAGGCTGGGAGAAAGAGACCCAGTACTTC	CASSLDAGGWEKETQYF
NA	TRBV11-1	TRBJ1-3	many	TGTGCCAGCAGCGTCGGGAAGCGACACCCGCGCTCTGGAAACACCATATATTTT	CASSVGKRHPRSGNTIYF
NA	TRBV27	TRBJ2-1	many	TGTGCCAGCAGTTTAAAAATCTTCAATGAGCAGTTCTTC	CASSLKIFNEQFF
TRBD1	TRBV6-5	TRBJ1-1	many	TGTGCCAGCAGTTACCGGACAGGGGGCACTGAAGCTTTCTTT	CASSYRTGGTEAFF
TRBD2	TRBV4-1	TRBJ2-1	medium-sized	TGCGCCAGCAGCGTACTAGCGGGAGGGCGTAATGAGCAGTTCTTC	CASSVLAGGRNEQFF
NA	TRBV6-5	TRBJ1-1	many	TGTGCCAGCAGTTATGGCAGCGATTGGGGCTTGGAAGCTTTCTTT	CASSYGSDWGLEAFF
NA	TRBV7-2	TRBJ2-3	medium-sized	TGTGCCAGCAGCATTAATGAGCTCGCTACGCAGTATTTT	CASSINELATQYF
TRBD1	TRBV9	TRBJ1-6	many	TGTGCCAGCGGAGGACAGGGGGCATATTCCTATAATTCACCCCTCCACTTT	CASGGQGAYSYNSPLHF
TRBD1	TRBV16	TRBJ1-2	many	TGTGCCAGCAGCCAAGGGACAGGGGGTAGCTACTATGGCTACACCTTC	CASSQGTGGSYYGYTF
NA	TRBV29-1	TRBJ2-1	many	TGCAGCGTGGATATGGGGCGATACAATGAGCAGTTCTTC	CSVDMGRYNEQFF
TRBD1	TRBV6-1	TRBJ2-7	many	TGTGCCAGCAGTGATCTAGCCGGGACAGAGCATTACGAGCAGTACTTC	CASSDLAGTEHYEQYF
TRBD2	TRBV2	TRBJ2-1	NA	TGTGCCAGCAGTGAAGCGTTTGGGGCTAGCGGGAGCGATGAGCAGTTCTTC	CASSEAFGASGSDEQFF
NA	TRBV29-1	TRBJ1-2	many	TGCAGCGTCTTGGTGGGAGGGGGGCGTAAGAACTATGGCTACACCTTC	CSVLVGGGRKNYGYTF
NA	TRBV6-4	TRBJ2-3	many	TGTGCCAGCAGTGCGAAAGTGGGGCGGCAGGGCCTGGATACGCAGTATTTT	CASSAKVGRQGLDTQYF
TRBD2	TRBV27	TRBJ2-1	many	TGTGCCAGCAGTTTATACGGGACTAGTTACAATGAGCAGTTCTTC	CASSLYGTSYNEQFF
NA	TRBV9	TRBJ2-7	few	TGTGCCAGCAGCGTCGGGTGGGGCTCCTACGAGCAGTACTTC	CASSVGWGSYEQYF
TRBD1	TRBV7-2	TRBJ2-7	medium-sized	TGTGCCAGCAGCTTAGATGGGCCGGACAGGGGGGCCTACGAGCAGTACTTC	CASSLDGPDRGAYEQYF
NA	TRBV7-2	TRBJ1-1	many	TGTGCCAGCAGCCTCCAGGGATTGGACACTGAAGCTTTCTTT	CASSLQGLDTEAFF
NA	TRBV10-2	TRBJ1-5	many	TGCGCCAGCAGTGACCCAGAACAGCCCCAGCATTTT	CASSDPEQPQHF
NA	TRBV25-1	TRBJ2-4	medium-sized	TGTGCCAGCGCGGGCCACGAAAACATTCAGTACTTC	CASAGHENIQYF
TRBD2	TRBV7-2	TRBJ2-5	few	TGTGCCAGCAGCCAAAATAGCGGGGGTTGGGAGACCCAGTACTTC	CASSQNSGGWETQYF
TRBD1	TRBV6-5	TRBJ1-1	many	TGTGCCAGCAGACGACAGGGGTGGAACACTGAAGCTTTCTTT	CASRRQGWNTEAFF
TRBD1	TRBV7-9	TRBJ2-1	many	TGTGCCAGCAGCTCCCGGACAGGGGATTACAATGAGCAGTTCTTC	CASSSRTGDYNEQFF
TRBD2	TRBV7-9	TRBJ2-5	many	TGTGCCAGCTACGAGGGATACGGGAGGGCCGGTGAGACCCAGTACTTC	CASYEGYGRAGETQYF
TRBD1	TRBV7-9	TRBJ1-3	many	TGTGCCAGCAGCCCGGGACAGGGGTTCAACACCATATATTTT	CASSPGQGFNTIYF
NA	TRBV9	TRBJ1-6	many	TGTGCCAGCAGCGTAGGGGCCGCCCGACGTGGTTCACCCCTCCACTTT	CASSVGAARRGSPLHF
NA	TRBV7-2	TRBJ2-4	many	TGTGCCAGCAGCTTAGGAGGAGCGGAGAACATTCAGTACTTC	CASSLGGAENIQYF
NA	TRBV28	TRBJ2-5	many	TGTGCCAGCAGTCCCCGGCAGCAGGGGATGGGGGAGACCCAGTACTTC	CASSPRQQGMGETQYF